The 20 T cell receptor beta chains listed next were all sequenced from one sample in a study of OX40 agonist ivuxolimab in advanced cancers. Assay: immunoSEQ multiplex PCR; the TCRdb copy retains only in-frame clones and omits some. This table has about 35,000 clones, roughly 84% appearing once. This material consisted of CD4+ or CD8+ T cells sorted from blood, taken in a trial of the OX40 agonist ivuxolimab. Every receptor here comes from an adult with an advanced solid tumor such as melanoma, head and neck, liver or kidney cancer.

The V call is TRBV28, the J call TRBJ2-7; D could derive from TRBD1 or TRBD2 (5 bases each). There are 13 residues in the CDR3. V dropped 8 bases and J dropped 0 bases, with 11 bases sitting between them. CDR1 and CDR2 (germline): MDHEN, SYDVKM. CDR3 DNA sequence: TGTGCCAGCGAGGGGCGAAGCTCCTACGAGCAGTACTTC. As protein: CASEGRSSYEQYF.

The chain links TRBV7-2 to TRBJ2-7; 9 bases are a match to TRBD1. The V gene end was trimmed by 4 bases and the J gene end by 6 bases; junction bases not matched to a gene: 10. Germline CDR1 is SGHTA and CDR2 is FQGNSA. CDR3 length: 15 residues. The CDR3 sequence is CASSSLGQGSGEQYF. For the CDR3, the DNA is TGTGCCAGCAGCTCCCTAGGACAGGGGTCCGGCGAGCAGTACTTC.

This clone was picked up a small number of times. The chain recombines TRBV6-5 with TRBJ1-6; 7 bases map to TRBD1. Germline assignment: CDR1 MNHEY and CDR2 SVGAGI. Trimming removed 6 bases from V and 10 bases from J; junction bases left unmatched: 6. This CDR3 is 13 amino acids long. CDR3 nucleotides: TGTGCCAGCAGCCCCCGGGACAGCTCACCCCTCCACTTT. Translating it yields CASSPRDSSPLHF.

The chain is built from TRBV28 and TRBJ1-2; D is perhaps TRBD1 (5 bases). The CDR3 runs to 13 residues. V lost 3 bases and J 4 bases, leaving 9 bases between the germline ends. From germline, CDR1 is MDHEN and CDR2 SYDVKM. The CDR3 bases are TGTGCCAGCAGTTTTCCGGGGGGCTATGGCTACACCTTC. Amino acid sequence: CASSFPGGYGYTF.

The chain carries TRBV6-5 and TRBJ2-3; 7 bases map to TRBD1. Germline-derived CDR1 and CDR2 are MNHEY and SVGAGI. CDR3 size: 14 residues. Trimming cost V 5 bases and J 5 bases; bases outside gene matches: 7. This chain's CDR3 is CASSPRDSRDTQYF. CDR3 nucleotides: TGTGCCAGCAGTCCCCGGGACAGTCGAGATACGCAGTATTTT.

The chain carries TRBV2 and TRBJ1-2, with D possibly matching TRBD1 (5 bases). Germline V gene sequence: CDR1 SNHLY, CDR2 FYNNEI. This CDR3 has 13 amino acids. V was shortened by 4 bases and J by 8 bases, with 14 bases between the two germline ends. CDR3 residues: CASSVGTEQGYTF. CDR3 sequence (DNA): TGTGCCAGCAGTGTCGGGACTGAACAGGGCTACACCTTC.

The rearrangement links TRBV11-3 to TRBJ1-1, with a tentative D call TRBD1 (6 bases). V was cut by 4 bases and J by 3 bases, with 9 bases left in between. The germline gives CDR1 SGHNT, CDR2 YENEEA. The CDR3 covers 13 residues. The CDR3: CASSYTGYTEAFF. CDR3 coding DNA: TGTGCCAGCAGCTACACAGGGTACACTGAAGCTTTCTTT.

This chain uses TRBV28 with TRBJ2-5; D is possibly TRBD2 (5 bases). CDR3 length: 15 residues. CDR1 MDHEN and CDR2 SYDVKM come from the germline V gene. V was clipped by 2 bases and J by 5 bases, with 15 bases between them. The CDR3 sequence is CASSLPITSLETQYF. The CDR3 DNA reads TGTGCCAGCAGTTTACCAATAACTAGTTTGGAGACCCAGTACTTC.

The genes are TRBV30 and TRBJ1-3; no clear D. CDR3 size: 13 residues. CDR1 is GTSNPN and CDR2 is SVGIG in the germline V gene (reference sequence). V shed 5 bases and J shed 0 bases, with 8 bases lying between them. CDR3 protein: CAWSDFSGNTIYF. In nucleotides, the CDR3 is TGTGCCTGGTCGGACTTCTCTGGAAACACCATATATTTT.

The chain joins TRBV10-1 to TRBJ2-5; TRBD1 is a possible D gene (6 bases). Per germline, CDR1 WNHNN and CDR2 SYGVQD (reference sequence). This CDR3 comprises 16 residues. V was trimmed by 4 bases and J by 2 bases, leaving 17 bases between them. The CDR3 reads CASSAGTPRKQETQYF. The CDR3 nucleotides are TGCGCCAGCAGTGCGGGGACACCGAGGAAACAAGAGACCCAGTACTTC.

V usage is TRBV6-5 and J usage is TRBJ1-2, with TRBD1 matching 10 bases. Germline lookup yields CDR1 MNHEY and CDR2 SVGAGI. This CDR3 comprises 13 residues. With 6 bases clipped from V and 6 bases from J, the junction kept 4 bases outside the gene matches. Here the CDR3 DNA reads TGTGCCAGCAGCTGGGGACAGGGGAATGGCTACACCTTC. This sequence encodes CASSWGQGNGYTF.

The CDR3 spells CASSRDSYEQYF. CDR3 nucleotides: TGTGCCAGCAGTCGAGACTCCTACGAGCAGTACTTC. V and J are TRBV2 and TRBJ2-7; D is ambiguous. Between the trimmed V and J ends, which lost 5 bases and 0 bases, there was a span of 5 bases. The CDR3 spans 12 residues. Germline CDR1 reads SNHLY; CDR2 reads FYNNEI.

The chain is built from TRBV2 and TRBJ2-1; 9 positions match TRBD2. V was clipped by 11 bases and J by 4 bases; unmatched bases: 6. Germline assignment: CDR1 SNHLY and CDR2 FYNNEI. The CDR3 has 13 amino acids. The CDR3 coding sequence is TGTGCCGGAGCGGGAGGTGGGTACAATGAGCAGTTCTTC. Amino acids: CAGAGGGYNEQFF.

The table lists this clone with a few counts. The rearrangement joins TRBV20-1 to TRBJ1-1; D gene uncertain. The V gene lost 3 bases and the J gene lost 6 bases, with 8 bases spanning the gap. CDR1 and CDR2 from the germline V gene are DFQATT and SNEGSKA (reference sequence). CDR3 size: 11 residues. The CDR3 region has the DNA TGCAGTGCTAGTGAGGCTGCTGAAGCTTTCTTT. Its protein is CSASEAAEAFF.

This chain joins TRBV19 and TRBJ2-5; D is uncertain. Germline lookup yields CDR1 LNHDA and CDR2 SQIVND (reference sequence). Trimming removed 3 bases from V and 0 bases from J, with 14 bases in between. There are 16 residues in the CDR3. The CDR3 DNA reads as TGTGCCAGTAGTATCGGTGGCTTCTCGTACCAAGAGACCCAGTACTTC. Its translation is CASSIGGFSYQETQYF.

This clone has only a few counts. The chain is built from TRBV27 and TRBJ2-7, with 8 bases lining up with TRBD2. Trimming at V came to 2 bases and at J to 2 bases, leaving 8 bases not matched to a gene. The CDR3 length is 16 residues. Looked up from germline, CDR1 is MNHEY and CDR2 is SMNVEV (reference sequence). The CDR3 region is CASSLGASGSTYEQYF. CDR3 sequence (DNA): TGTGCCAGCAGTTTAGGGGCTAGCGGGTCTACCTACGAGCAGTACTTC.

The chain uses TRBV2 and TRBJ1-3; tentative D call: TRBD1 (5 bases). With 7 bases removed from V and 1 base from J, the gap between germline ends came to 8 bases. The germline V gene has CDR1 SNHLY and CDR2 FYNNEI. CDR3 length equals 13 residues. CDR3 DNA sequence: TGTGCCAGCATGGGGACGTCTGGAAACACCATATATTTT. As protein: CASMGTSGNTIYF.

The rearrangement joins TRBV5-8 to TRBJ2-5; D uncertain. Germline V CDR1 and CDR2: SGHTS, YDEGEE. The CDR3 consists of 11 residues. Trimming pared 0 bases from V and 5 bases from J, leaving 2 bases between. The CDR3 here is CASSLVETQYF. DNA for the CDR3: TGTGCCAGCAGCTTGGTGGAGACCCAGTACTTC.

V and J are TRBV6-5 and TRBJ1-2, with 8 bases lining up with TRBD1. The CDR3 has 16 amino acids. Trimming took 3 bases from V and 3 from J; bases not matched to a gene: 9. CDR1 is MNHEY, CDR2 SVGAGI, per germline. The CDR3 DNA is TGTGCCAGCAGTTATCACCAGGGGGCGCGAGACTATGGCTACACCTTC. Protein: CASSYHQGARDYGYTF.

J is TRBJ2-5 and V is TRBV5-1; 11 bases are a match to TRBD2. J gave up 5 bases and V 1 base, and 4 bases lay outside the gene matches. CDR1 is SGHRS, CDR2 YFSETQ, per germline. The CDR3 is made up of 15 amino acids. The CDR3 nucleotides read TGCGCCAGCAGCTTGTCTACTAGCGGGGGTGAGACCCAGTACTTC. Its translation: CASSLSTSGGETQYF.